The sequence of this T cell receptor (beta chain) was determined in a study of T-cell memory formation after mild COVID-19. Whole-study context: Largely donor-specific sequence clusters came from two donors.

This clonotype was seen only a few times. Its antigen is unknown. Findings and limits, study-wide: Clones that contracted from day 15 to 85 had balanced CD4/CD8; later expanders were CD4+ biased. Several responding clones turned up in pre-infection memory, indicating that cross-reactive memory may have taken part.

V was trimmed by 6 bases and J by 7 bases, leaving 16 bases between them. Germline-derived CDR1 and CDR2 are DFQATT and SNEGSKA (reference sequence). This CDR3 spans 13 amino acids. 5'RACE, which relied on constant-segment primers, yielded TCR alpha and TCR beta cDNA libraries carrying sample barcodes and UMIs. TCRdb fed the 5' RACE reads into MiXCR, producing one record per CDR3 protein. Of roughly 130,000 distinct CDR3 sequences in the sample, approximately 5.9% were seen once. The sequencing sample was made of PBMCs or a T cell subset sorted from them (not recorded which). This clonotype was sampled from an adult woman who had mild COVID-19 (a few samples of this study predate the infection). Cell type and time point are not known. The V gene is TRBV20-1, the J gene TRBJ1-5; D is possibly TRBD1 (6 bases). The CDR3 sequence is CSARTGPWQPQHF. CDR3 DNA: TGCAGTGCCAGAACAGGGCCTTGGCAGCCCCAGCATTTT.